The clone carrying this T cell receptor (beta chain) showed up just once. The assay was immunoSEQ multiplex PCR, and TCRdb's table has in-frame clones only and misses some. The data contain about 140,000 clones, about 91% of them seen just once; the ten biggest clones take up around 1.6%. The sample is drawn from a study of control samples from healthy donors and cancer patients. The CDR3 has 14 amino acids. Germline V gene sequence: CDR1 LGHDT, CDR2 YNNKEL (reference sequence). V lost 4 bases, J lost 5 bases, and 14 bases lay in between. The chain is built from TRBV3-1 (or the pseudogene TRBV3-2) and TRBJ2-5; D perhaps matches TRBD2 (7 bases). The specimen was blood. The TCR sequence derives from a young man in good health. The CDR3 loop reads CASSRSGGGETQYF. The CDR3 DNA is TGTGCCAGCAGCCGGTCGGGGGGCGGGGAGACCCAGTACTTC.